These 7 T cell receptor beta chains originate from one sample sequenced in a study of a mutant IDH1 vaccine in newly diagnosed glioma. TCRdb's table, derived via immunoSEQ multiplex PCR, lists solely in-frame clones and lacks some. The table records approximately 27,000 clones, 70% to 90% of them present only once. Stated time point: week 5, during vaccination. Vaccine doses each comprised 300 ug of mutant IDH1 20-mer peptide, with topical imiquimod. No antigens are known for them. The sequenced sample was PBMCs, obtained from a glioma patient whose treatment included an IDH1 peptide vaccine. These receptors were collected from a man between 18 and 29 years old with glioma.

The chain joins TRBV25-1 to TRBJ1-1; D may be TRBD1 (5 bases). From germline, CDR1 is MGHDK and CDR2 SYGVNS. There are 13 residues in the CDR3. Deletions cut 3 bases from V and 2 bases from J, with 7 bases between. The CDR3 DNA is TGTGCCAGCAGTGACCAGGGAAACACTGAAGCTTTCTTT. As protein: CASSDQGNTEAFF.

The rearrangement joins TRBV6-1 to TRBJ2-7; D is unresolved. The CDR3 covers 11 residues. The V and J ends lost 5 bases and 11 bases respectively, with 13 bases between them. Germline assignment: CDR1 MNHNS and CDR2 SASEGT. The DNA of the CDR3 is TGTGCCAGCAGTTTCGACGTAGAAGAGTACTTC. Its translation: CASSFDVEEYF.

This sequence joins TRBV7-9 and TRBJ2-1, with 15 bases aligning to TRBD2. The CDR3 is 17 amino acids. V lost 5 bases and J lost 15; bases outside the gene matches: 17. CDR1 and CDR2 (germline): SEHNR, FQNEAQ (reference sequence). The CDR3 region is CASSEGTSGRPPFRPFF. The CDR3 DNA sequence: TGTGCCAGCAGCGAAGGGACTAGCGGGAGGCCCCCTTTTCGTCCGTTCTTC.

The chain joins TRBV4-2 to TRBJ1-2; a weak D match, TRBD1 (5 bases). This CDR3 is built from 16 residues. CDR1 LGHNA and CDR2 YNFKEQ come from the germline V gene. The germline V and J ends were trimmed by 0 bases and 6 bases, with 17 bases remaining between them. The CDR3 DNA reads as TGTGCCAGCAGCCAAGATAGGACAACTTACCTCAATGGCTACACCTTC. Its protein is CASSQDRTTYLNGYTF.

The CDR3 reads CASSLGVGSGETQYF. The DNA for the CDR3 is TGTGCCAGCAGCTTAGGGGTAGGGTCAGGGGAGACCCAGTACTTC. This chain links TRBV7-8 with TRBJ2-5, with D tentatively TRBD1 (5 bases). The germline CDR1 and CDR2 sequences are SGHVS and FQNEAQ. The CDR3 has 15 amino acids. The V end lost 1 base, the J end lost 5 bases, and 14 bases lay between the germline ends. Using reference TRBV7-8 and TRBJ2-5 for the parts outside the CDR3, the full variable domain is GAGVSQSPRYKVAKRGQDVALRCDPISGHVSLFWYQQALGQGPEFLTYFQNEAQLDKSGLPSDRFFAERPEGSVSTLKIQRTQQEDSAVYLCASSLGVGSGETQYFGPGTRLLVL.

The V gene is TRBV6-5, the J gene TRBJ2-7; D remains unclear. The CDR3 extends over 12 amino acids. The germline gives CDR1 MNHEY, CDR2 SVGAGI. V lost 2 bases, J lost 6 bases, and 8 bases lay in between. Here the CDR3 DNA reads TGTGCCAGCAGTTACACTGGGGTCGAGCAGTACTTC. It encodes CASSYTGVEQYF.

This chain joins TRBV30 and TRBJ2-6, with D unclear. V gave up 4 bases and J gave up 0 bases, with 4 bases separating them. Per germline, CDR1 GTSNPN and CDR2 SVGIG (reference sequence). CDR3 length equals 13 residues. The CDR3 nucleotides are TGTGCCTGGACCCTCTCTGGGGCCAACGTCCTGACTTTC. This gives the protein CAWTLSGANVLTF.